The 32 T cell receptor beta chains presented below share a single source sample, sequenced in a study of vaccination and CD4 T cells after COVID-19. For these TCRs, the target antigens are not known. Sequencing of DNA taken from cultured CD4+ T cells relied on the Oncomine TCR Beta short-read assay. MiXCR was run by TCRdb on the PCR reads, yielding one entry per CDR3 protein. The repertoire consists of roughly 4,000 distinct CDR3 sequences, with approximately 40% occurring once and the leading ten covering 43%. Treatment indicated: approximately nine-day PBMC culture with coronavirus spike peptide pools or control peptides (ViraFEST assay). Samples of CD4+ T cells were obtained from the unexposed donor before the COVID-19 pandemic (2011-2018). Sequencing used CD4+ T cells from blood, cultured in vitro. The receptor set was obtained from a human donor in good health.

As DNA, the CDR3 is TGTGCCAGTAGGGCCCAGACAGGTGATTCACCCCTCCACTTT. Protein sequence: CASRAQTGDSPLHF. The chain carries TRBV19 and TRBJ1-6, with D possibly matching TRBD1 (6 bases). There are 14 residues in the CDR3. CDR1 and CDR2 from the germline V gene are LNHDA and SQIVND (reference sequence). With 6 bases removed from V and 8 bases from J, the gap between germline ends came to 14 bases.

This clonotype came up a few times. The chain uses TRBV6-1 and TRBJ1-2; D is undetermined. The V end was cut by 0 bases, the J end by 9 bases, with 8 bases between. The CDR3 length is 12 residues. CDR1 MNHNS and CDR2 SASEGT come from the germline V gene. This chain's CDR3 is CASSEAWESYTF. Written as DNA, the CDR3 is TGTGCCAGCAGTGAAGCTTGGGAAAGCTACACCTTC.

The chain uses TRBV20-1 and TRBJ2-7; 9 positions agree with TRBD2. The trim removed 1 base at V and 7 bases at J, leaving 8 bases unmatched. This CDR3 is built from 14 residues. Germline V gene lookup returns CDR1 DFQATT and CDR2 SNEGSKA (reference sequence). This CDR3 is CSARGGGGAREQYF. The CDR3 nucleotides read TGCAGTGCTAGAGGAGGCGGGGGGGCGCGGGAGCAGTACTTC.

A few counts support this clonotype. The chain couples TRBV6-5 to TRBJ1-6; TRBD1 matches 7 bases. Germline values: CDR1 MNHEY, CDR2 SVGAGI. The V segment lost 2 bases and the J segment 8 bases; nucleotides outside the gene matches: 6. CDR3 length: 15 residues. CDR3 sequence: CASSYTGAADSPLHF. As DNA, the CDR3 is TGTGCCAGCAGTTACACAGGGGCGGCGGATTCACCCCTCCACTTT.

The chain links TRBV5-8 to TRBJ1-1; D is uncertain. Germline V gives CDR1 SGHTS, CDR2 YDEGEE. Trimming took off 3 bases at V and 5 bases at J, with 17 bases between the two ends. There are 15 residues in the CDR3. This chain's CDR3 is CASSYRTYSRTEAFF. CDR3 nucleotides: TGTGCCAGCAGCTATCGTACGTATAGCAGAACTGAAGCTTTCTTT.

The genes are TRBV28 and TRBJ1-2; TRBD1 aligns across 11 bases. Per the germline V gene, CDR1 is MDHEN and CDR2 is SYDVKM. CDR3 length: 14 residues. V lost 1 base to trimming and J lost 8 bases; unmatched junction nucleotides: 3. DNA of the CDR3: TGTGCCAGCAGTTTATACCGGACAGGGGGCGGCTACACCTTC. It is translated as CASSLYRTGGGYTF.

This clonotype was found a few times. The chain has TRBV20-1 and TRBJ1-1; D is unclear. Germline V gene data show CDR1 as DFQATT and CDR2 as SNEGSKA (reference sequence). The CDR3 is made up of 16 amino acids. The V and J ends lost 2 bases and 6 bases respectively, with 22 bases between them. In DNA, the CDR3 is TGCAGTGCTAGAAGGAGAACGCCTCTAGGCCTCGCTGAAGCTTTCTTT. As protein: CSARRRTPLGLAEAFF.

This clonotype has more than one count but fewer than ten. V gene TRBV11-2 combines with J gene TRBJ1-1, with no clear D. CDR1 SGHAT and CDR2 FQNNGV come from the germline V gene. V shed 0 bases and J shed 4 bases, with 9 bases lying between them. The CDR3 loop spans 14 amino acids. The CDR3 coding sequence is TGTGCCAGCAGCTTAGAGGGGATGGGCACTGAAGCTTTCTTT. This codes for CASSLEGMGTEAFF.

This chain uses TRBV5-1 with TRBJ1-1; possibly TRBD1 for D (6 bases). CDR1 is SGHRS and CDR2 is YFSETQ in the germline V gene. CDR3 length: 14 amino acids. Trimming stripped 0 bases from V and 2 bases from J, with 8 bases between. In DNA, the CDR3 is TGCGCCAGCAGCTTGGGGACAGATAACACTGAAGCTTTCTTT. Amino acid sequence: CASSLGTDNTEAFF. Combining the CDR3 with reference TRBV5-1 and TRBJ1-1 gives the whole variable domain KAGVTQTPRYLIKTRGQQVTLSCSPISGHRSVSWYQQTPGQGLQFLFEYFSETQRNKGNFPGRFSGRQFSNSRSEMNVSTLELGDSALYLCASSLGTDNTEAFFGQGTRLTVV.

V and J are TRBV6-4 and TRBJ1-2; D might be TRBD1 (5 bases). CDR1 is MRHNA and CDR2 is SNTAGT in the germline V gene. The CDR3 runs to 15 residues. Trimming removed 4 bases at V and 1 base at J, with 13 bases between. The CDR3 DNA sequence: TGTGCCAGCAGTGCCGAAGGGACTGTTAACTATGGCTACACCTTC. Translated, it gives CASSAEGTVNYGYTF.

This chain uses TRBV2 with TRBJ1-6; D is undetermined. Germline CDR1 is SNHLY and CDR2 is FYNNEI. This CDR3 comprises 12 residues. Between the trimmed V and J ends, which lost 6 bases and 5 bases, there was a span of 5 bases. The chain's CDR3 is CASRQNNSPLHF. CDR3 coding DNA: TGTGCCAGCAGACAGAATAATTCACCCCTCCACTTT.

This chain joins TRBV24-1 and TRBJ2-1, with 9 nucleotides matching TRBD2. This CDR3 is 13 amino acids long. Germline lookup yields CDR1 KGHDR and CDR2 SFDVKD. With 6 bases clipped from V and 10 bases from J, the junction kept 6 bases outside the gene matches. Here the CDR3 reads CATSRGGASEQFF. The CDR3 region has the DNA TGTGCCACCAGTCGCGGGGGGGCCAGCGAGCAGTTCTTC.

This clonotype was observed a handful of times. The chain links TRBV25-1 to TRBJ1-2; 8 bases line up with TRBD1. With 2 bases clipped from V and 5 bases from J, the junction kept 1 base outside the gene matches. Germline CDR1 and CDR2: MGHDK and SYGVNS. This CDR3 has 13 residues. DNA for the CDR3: TGTGCCAGCAGTGAACAGGGGGCGTATGGCTACACCTTC. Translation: CASSEQGAYGYTF.

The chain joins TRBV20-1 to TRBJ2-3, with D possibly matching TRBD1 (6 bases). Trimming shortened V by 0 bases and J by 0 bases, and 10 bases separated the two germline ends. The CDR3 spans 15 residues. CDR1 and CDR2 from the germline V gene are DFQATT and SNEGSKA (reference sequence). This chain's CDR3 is CSARDPGQSTDTQYF. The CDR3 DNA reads TGCAGTGCTAGAGATCCCGGACAGAGCACAGATACGCAGTATTTT.

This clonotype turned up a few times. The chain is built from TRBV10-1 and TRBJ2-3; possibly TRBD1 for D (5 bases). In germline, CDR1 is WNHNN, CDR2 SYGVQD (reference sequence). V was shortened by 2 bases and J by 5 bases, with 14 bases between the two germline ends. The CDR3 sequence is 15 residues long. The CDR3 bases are TGCGCCAGCAGTGAGGGCCAGGGTAAAGGAGATACGCAGTATTTT. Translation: CASSEGQGKGDTQYF.

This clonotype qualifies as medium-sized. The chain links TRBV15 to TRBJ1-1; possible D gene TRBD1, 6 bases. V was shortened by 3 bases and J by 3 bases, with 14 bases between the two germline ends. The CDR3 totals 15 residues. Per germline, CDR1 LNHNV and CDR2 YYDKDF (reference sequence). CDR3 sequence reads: CATSRAGHPDTEAFF. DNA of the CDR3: TGTGCCACCAGCAGGGCGGGACACCCGGACACTGAAGCTTTCTTT.

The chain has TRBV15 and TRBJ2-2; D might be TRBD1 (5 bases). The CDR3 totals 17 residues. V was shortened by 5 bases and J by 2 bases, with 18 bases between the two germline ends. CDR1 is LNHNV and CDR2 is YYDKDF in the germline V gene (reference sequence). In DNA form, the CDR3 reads TGTGCCACCAGCTTTATCCCAGGGCAAGGAAACACCGGGGAGCTGTTTTTT. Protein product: CATSFIPGQGNTGELFF. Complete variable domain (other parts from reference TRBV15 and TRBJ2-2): DAMVIQNPRYQVTQFGKPVTLSCSQTLNHNVMYWYQQKSSQAPKLLFHYYDKDFNNEADTPDNFQSRRPNTSFCFLDIRSPGLGDTAMYLCATSFIPGQGNTGELFFGEGSRLTVL.

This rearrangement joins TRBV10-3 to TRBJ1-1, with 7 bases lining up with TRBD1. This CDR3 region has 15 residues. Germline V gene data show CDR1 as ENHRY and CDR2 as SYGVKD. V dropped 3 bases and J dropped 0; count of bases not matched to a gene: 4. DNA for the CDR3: TGTGCCATCAGTGATGAGGGACAGTTGAACACTGAAGCTTTCTTT. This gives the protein CAISDEGQLNTEAFF.

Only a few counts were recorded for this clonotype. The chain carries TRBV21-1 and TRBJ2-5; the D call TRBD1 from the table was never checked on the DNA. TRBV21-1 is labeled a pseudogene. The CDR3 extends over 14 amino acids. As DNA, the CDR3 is TGTGCCAGTCACATAGGGGCGAATGTAGAGACCCAGTACTTC. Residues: CASHIGANVETQYF.

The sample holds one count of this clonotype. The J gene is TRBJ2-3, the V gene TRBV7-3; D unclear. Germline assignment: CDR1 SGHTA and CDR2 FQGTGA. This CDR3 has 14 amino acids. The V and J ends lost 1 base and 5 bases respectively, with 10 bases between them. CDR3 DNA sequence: TGTGCCAGCAGCTTAAGACTCCCTGGAGATACGCAGTATTTT. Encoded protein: CASSLRLPGDTQYF.

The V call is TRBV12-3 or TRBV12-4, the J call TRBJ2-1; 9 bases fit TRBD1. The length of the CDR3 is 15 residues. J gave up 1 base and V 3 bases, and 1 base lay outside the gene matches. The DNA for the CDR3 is TGTGCCAGCAGTTTCGGGACAGGGTCCTACAATGAGCAGTTCTTC. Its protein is CASSFGTGSYNEQFF.

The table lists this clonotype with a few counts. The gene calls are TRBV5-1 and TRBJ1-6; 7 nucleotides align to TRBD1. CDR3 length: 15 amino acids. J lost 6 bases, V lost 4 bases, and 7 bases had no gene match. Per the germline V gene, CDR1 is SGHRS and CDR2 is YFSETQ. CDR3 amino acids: CASSGTGQSNSPLHF. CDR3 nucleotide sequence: TGCGCCAGCAGCGGAACGGGACAGAGTAATTCACCCCTCCACTTT.

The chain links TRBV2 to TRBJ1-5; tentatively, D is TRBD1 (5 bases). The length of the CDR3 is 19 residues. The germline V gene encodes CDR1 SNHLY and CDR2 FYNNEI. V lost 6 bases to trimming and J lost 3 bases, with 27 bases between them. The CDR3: CASSDEVQGVMDFNQPQHF. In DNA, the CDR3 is TGTGCCAGCAGCGATGAAGTCCAGGGTGTTATGGATTTCAATCAGCCCCAGCATTTT.

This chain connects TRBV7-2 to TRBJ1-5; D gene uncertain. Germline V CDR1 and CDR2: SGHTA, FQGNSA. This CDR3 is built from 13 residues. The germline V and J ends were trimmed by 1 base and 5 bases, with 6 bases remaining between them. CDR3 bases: TGTGCCAGCAGCTTAGTAGGGTATCAGCCCCAGCATTTT. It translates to CASSLVGYQPQHF.

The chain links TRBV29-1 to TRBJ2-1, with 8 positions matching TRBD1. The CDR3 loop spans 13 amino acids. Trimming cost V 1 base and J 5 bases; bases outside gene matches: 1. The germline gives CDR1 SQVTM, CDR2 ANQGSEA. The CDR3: CSVEGTGHNEQFF. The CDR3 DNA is TGCAGCGTTGAAGGGACAGGGCACAATGAGCAGTTCTTC.

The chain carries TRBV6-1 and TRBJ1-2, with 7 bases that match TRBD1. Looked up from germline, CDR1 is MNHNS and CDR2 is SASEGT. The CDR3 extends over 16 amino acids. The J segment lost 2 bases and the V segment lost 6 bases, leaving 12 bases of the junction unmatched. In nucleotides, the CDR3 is TGTGCCAGCAGCCGAGACAGGGTTCGTAGGAACTATGGCTACACCTTC. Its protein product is CASSRDRVRRNYGYTF.

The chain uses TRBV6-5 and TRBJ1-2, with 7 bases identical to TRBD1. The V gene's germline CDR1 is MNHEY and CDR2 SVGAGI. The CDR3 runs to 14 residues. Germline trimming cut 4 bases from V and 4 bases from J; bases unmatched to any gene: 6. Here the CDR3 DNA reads TGTGCCAGCAGTTCACAGGCAGGGGGCTATGGCTACACCTTC. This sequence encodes CASSSQAGGYGYTF.

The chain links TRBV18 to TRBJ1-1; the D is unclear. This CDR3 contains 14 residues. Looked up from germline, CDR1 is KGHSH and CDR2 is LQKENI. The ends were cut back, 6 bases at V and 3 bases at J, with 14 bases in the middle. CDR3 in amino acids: CASSPPYGDTEAFF. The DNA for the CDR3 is TGTGCCAGCTCTCCCCCCTATGGGGACACTGAAGCTTTCTTT.

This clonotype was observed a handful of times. The chain's CDR3 is CASSETGERYEQYF. The CDR3 DNA reads TGTGCCAGTAGTGAAACAGGGGAACGCTACGAGCAGTACTTC. The genes are TRBV19 and TRBJ2-7; TRBD1 aligns across 7 bases. Germline-derived CDR1 and CDR2 are LNHDA and SQIVND (reference sequence). Trimming took 5 bases from V and 3 from J; bases not matched to a gene: 7. The CDR3 is 14 residues long.

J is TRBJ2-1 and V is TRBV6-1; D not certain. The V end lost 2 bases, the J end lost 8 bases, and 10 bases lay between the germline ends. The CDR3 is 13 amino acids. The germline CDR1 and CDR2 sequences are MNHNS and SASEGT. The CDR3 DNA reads TGTGCCAGCAGTGAAACACGAGTCTATGAGCAGTTCTTC. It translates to CASSETRVYEQFF.

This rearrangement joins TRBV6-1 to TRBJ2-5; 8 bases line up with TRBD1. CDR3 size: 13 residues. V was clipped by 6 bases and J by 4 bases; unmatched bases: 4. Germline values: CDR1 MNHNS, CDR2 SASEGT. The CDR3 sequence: CASRRQGSETQYF. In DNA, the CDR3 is TGTGCCAGCAGACGACAGGGGTCAGAGACCCAGTACTTC.

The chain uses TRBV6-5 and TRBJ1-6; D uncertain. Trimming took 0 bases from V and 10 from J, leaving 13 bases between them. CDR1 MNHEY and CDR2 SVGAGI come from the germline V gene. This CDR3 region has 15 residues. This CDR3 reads CASSYSGSGPSPLHF. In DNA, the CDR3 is TGTGCCAGCAGTTACTCCGGTTCTGGGCCATCACCCCTCCACTTT.